The 2 T cell receptor beta chains in this list originate from one sample, sequenced in a study of blood T cell repertoires in COVID-19 (dated by TCRdb to about 2020). Receptors were amplified or captured by the immunoSEQ multiplex PCR assay. Held by TCRdb, this immuneACCESS table contains in-frame sequences only and omits some clones. Under half of the omission traces to an unresolved V gene where checked; the cause of the rest is unknown. This sample is represented by about 230,000 clones; approximately 90% of them were singletons. The ten largest clones add up to roughly 2.5% of the sample. The sequencing sample was made of PBMCs or T cells enriched from blood (not recorded which). These receptors were obtained from a woman between 35 and 50 years old with acute COVID-19.

On this clone: The same CDR3 can be traced to other DNA sequences in this sample. The chain couples TRBV2 to TRBJ2-7, with 7 bases matching TRBD1. V lost 5 bases to trimming and J lost 0 bases; unmatched junction nucleotides: 4. From germline, CDR1 is SNHLY and CDR2 FYNNEI. This CDR3 region has 14 residues. CDR3 region: CASSRGQSSYEQYF. The CDR3, as DNA: TGTGCCAGCAGTCGGGGACAGAGCTCCTACGAGCAGTACTTC. The variable domain in full, completed from reference TRBV2 and TRBJ2-7, reads EPEVTQTPSHQVTQMGQEVILRCVPISNHLYFYWYRQILGQKVEFLVSFYNNEISEKSEIFDDQFSVERPDGSNFTLKIRSTKLEDSAMYFCASSRGQSSYEQYFGPGTRLTVT.

In DNA form, the CDR3 reads TGTGCCAGCGGACCGGCGGGCGAAGCTGGGGCCAACGTCCTGACTTTC. This translates into CASGPAGEAGANVLTF. The chain employs TRBV3-1 (or the pseudogene TRBV3-2) and TRBJ2-6; TRBD2 is a possible D gene (5 bases). Germline V gene lookup returns CDR1 LGHDT and CDR2 YNNKEL (reference sequence). V lost 8 bases, J lost 2 bases, and 16 bases lay in between. This CDR3 spans 16 amino acids.